The 16 T cell receptor beta chains presented below share a single source sample, sequenced in a study of OX40 agonist ivuxolimab in advanced cancers. Libraries were prepared by immunoSEQ multiplex PCR; TCRdb keeps only in-frame clonotypes and omits some of them. The data contain 67,000 or so clones, about 85% of them singletons. This specimen was CD4+ or CD8+ T cells sorted from blood, taken in a trial of the OX40 agonist ivuxolimab. Every receptor here comes from an adult with an advanced solid tumor such as melanoma, head and neck, liver or kidney cancer.

The gene calls are TRBV28 and TRBJ2-1; 15 bases match TRBD2. V was pared by 6 bases and J by 12 bases, with 9 bases of the junction left unmatched. This CDR3 contains 15 residues. Germline-derived CDR1 and CDR2 are MDHEN and SYDVKM. The CDR3 sequence: CASSPQGLAGGRQFF. For the CDR3, the DNA is TGTGCCAGCAGCCCTCAAGGACTAGCGGGGGGGCGGCAGTTCTTC.

This chain uses TRBV5-1 with TRBJ2-7; TRBD1 agrees at 8 bases. V shed 3 bases, J shed 3 bases, and the junction held 8 bases outside the gene matches. Germline V gene sequence: CDR1 SGHRS, CDR2 YFSETQ. This CDR3 contains 15 residues. Here the CDR3 reads CASSYSGTGFYEQYF. The DNA of the CDR3 is TGCGCCAGCAGCTACTCCGGGACAGGTTTCTACGAGCAGTACTTC. The variable domain in full, with the rest retrieved from reference TRBV5-1 and TRBJ2-7, is KAGVTQTPRYLIKTRGQQVTLSCSPISGHRSVSWYQQTPGQGLQFLFEYFSETQRNKGNFPGRFSGRQFSNSRSEMNVSTLELGDSALYLCASSYSGTGFYEQYFGPGTRLTVT.

This clone has a single count. The rearrangement joins TRBV6-6 to TRBJ2-5, with D uncertain. The CDR3 covers 14 residues. Germline V gene data show CDR1 as MNHNY and CDR2 as SVGAGI (reference sequence). V was pared by 4 bases and J by 1 base, with 10 bases between. The CDR3 loop is CASSWMTSQETQYF. DNA for the CDR3: TGTGCCAGCAGTTGGATGACAAGCCAAGAGACCCAGTACTTC.

The chain uses TRBV7-6 and TRBJ2-7; 9 bases are a match to TRBD1. The CDR3 length is 14 residues. Germline loops: CDR1 SGHVS, CDR2 FNYEAQ. The V and J ends lost 5 bases and 3 bases, in that order; junction bases with no gene match: 5. The CDR3 DNA follows: TGTGCCAGCAGCCAACAGGGGGCCCTCTACGAGCAGTACTTC. The encoded protein is CASSQQGALYEQYF.

J is TRBJ2-1 and V is TRBV30; the D gene is possibly TRBD2 (7 bases). The CDR3 totals 14 residues. Germline V gene sequence: CDR1 GTSNPN, CDR2 SVGIG (reference sequence). V was pared by 8 bases and J by 6 bases, with 20 bases between. The CDR3 sequence is CARTAGAPFNEQFF. CDR3 nucleotide sequence: TGTGCCCGCACGGCGGGGGCCCCCTTCAATGAGCAGTTCTTC.

The genes are TRBV6-5 and TRBJ1-2, with a weak D call TRBD1 (6 bases). Trimming removed 3 bases at V and 2 bases at J, with 10 bases between. The CDR3 sequence is 14 residues long. Germline V gene lookup returns CDR1 MNHEY and CDR2 SVGAGI. Here the CDR3 reads CASSYRGQNYGYTF. The CDR3 nucleotides read TGTGCCAGCAGTTATCGCGGACAGAACTATGGCTACACCTTC.

The gene calls are TRBV6-1 and TRBJ1-1, with 8 bases aligning to TRBD1. Germline loops: CDR1 MNHNS, CDR2 SASEGT. CDR3 length: 13 residues. The V and J ends lost 7 bases and 9 bases, in that order; junction bases with no gene match: 10. The CDR3 sequence is CASTWTGKSQAFF. CDR3 DNA sequence: TGTGCCAGCACCTGGACAGGGAAGAGCCAAGCTTTCTTT.

This clone was seen only once. V usage is TRBV28 and J usage is TRBJ2-2; 8 bases align to TRBD2. CDR3 length: 16 amino acids. Germline V CDR1 and CDR2: MDHEN, SYDVKM. J lost 4 bases, V lost 6 bases, and 10 bases had no gene match. The CDR3 loop reads CASRAGHRGGTGELFF. CDR3 DNA sequence: TGTGCCAGCAGGGCAGGCCACCGGGGGGGCACCGGGGAGCTGTTTTTT.

The gene calls are TRBV10-3 and TRBJ1-2; maybe TRBD1 (6 bases). The V and J ends lost 6 bases and 2 bases respectively, with 10 bases between them. This CDR3 has 13 amino acids. Germline V lookup: CDR1 ENHRY, CDR2 SYGVKD. The CDR3 region is CAISEQGNYGYTF. The CDR3 DNA is TGTGCCATCAGCGAACAGGGAAACTATGGCTACACCTTC.

The V gene is TRBV2, the J gene TRBJ1-2; 11 bases are shared with TRBD1. The germline CDR1 and CDR2 sequences are SNHLY and FYNNEI. V shed 8 bases and J 7 bases; nucleotides not matched to a gene: 6. This CDR3 spans 13 amino acids. CDR3 amino acids: CASAGTGGIGYTF. For the CDR3, the DNA is TGTGCCAGCGCCGGGACAGGGGGAATTGGCTACACCTTC.

The chain combines TRBV6-6 with TRBJ1-1; D may be TRBD1 (5 bases). The germline gives CDR1 MNHNY, CDR2 SVGAGI (reference sequence). V gave up 6 bases and J gave up 2 bases, with 13 bases separating them. This CDR3 contains 14 residues. The CDR3 sequence is CASRRGSKNTEAFF. The CDR3 DNA follows: TGTGCCAGCAGGCGGGGGTCGAAAAACACTGAAGCTTTCTTT.

The chain is built from TRBV7-6 and TRBJ1-2, with a weak D call TRBD1 (5 bases). V was trimmed by 4 bases and J by 6 bases, leaving 12 bases between them. The CDR3 loop spans 13 amino acids. Germline lookup yields CDR1 SGHVS and CDR2 FNYEAQ. The CDR3 sequence: CASSSAGVNGYTF. The DNA for the CDR3 is TGTGCCAGCAGCTCAGCGGGGGTTAATGGCTACACCTTC.

The chain has TRBV7-9 and TRBJ2-7; 9 bases are shared with TRBD2. The V and J ends lost 2 bases and 6 bases, in that order; junction bases with no gene match: 5. The CDR3 has 14 amino acids. CDR1 is SEHNR, CDR2 FQNEAQ, per germline (reference sequence). In DNA, the CDR3 is TGTGCCAGCAGCTTACAGGAGACTAGCGGCGAGCAGTACTTC. This sequence encodes CASSLQETSGEQYF.

The chain combines TRBV11-3 with TRBJ2-1; 8 bases agree with TRBD2. This CDR3 contains 16 residues. The ends lost 5 bases at V and 9 bases at J; junction bases unmatched: 15. Germline CDR1 is SGHNT and CDR2 is YENEEA. The DNA of the CDR3 is TGTGCCAGCAGCCCCCCCGGTCGCGGGGGGTTTGGTGAGCAGTTCTTC. Protein: CASSPPGRGGFGEQFF. The variable domain in full, with the rest retrieved from reference TRBV11-3 and TRBJ2-1, is EAGVVQSPRYKIIEKKQPVAFWCNPISGHNTLYWYLQNLGQGPELLIRYENEEAVDDSQLPKDRFSAERLKGVDSTLKIQPAELGDSAVYLCASSPPGRGGFGEQFFGPGTRLTVL.

J is TRBJ1-2 and V is TRBV7-2; 8 nucleotides align to TRBD1. The germline gives CDR1 SGHTA, CDR2 FQGNSA. Trimming at V came to 1 base and at J to 6 bases, leaving 7 bases not matched to a gene. The length of the CDR3 is 15 residues. CDR3 DNA sequence: TGTGCCAGCAGCTTAGGCCAGGGGGCGCGGGATGGCTACACCTTC. This translates into CASSLGQGARDGYTF.

This chain connects TRBV5-1 to TRBJ2-3; D is unresolved. The V and J ends lost 0 bases and 3 bases respectively, with 11 bases between them. CDR1 and CDR2 (germline): SGHRS, YFSETQ. The CDR3 has 15 residues. CDR3: CASSLATLGTDTQYF. The CDR3 DNA reads as TGCGCCAGCAGCTTGGCCACCCTAGGAACAGATACGCAGTATTTT.